This T cell receptor (beta chain) was sequenced in a study of cytomegalovirus exposure and HLA in healthy donors. On the study more broadly: Early released data had around 88 million unique TCRs, all coming from HLA-typed donors.

This clone was detected a few times. PCR amplification relied on 60 Vbeta primers (plus 13 Jbeta primers). Profiled with immunoSEQ multiplex PCR; TCRdb holds only in-frame clones, not every one. The table lists about 130,000 clones, 70% to 75% of them singletons. The sequenced sample consisted of PBMCs. This clonotype was sampled from a woman aged 35 to 49 in good health and CMV-seropositive.

CDR3 bases: TGTGCCAGCAGTCCCGGCGGCGGGACAGGGGCTAAAGAGCAGTACTTC. Translated, it gives CASSPGGGTGAKEQYF. The chain is built from TRBV28 and TRBJ2-5, with TRBD1 matching 10 bases. Trimming at V came to 5 bases and at J to 11 bases, leaving 17 bases not matched to a gene. Germline values: CDR1 MDHEN, CDR2 SYDVKM. CDR3 length: 16 amino acids.